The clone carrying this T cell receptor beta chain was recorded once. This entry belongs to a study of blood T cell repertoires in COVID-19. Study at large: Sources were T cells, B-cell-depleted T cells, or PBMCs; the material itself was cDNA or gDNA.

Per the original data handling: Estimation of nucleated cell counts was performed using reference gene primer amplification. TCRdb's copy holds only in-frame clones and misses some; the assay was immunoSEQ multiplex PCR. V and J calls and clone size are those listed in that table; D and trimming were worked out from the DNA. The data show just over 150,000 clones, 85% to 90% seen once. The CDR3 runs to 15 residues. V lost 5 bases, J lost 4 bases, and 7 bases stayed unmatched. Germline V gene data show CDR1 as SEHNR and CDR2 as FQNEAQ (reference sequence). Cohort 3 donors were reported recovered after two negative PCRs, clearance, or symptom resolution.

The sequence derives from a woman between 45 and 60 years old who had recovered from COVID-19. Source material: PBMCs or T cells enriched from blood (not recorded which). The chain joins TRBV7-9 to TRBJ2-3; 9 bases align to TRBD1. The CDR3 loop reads CASSADRGGPDTQYF. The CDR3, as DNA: TGTGCCAGCAGCGCGGACAGGGGAGGACCAGATACGCAGTATTTT.